The source of this T cell receptor (beta chain) is a study of regulatory T cells in long-lasting Graves disease. Study-level information: For a period under 3 months, newly diagnosed Graves' patients had taken antithyroid drugs.

This clonotype was recorded at least ten times. Time point here: newly diagnosed GD, antithyroid drugs for less than 3 months. Following extraction of RNA from PBMCs, that RNA was used to make the TCR library. Through Arm-PCR of CDR3 regions and iRepertoire HTBI primers, TCR beta libraries were built. Using its own MiXCR run on the multiplex PCR reads, TCRdb lists one record per CDR3 protein. The table lists under 400,000 distinct CDR3 sequences, over 15% of them singletons. Deletions cut 3 bases from V and 5 bases from J, with 14 bases between. The germline CDR1 and CDR2 sequences are KGHSH and LQKENI. CDR3 length: 15 amino acids. This sample also appeared in a second study, on T cells in Graves' hyperthyroidism and ophthalmopathy. Turning to that study: Newly diagnosed patients aged 18 to 65 had hyperthyroidism of under 2 months' duration. Most thyroid-expanded clonotypes above 0.001 were also found in blood.

Sequenced material: peripheral blood mononuclear cells (PBMCs), taken at new diagnosis, from a patient treated with antithyroid drugs. This chain links TRBV18 with TRBJ2-1; no clear D. This clonotype was sampled from a man aged 40-55 years with Graves disease. The chain's CDR3 is CASSPRPGSHNEQFF. In DNA form, the CDR3 reads TGTGCCAGCTCACCGAGACCCGGGTCCCACAATGAGCAGTTCTTC.